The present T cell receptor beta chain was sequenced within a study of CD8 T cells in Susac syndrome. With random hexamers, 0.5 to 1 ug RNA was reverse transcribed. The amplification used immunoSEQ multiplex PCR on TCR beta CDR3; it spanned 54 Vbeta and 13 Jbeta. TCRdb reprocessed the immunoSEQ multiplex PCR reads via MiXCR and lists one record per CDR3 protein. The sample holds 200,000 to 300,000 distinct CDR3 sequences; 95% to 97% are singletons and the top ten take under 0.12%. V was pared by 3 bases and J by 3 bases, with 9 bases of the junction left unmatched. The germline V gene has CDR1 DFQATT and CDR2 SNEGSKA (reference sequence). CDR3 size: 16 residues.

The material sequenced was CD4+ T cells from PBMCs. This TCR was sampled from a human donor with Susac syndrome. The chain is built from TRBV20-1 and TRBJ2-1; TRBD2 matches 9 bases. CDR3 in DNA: TGCAGTGCTAGCTTGCCTAGCGGGGAAATCTACAATGAGCAGTTCTTC. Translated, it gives CSASLPSGEIYNEQFF.